This T cell receptor (beta chain) was recorded in a study of cytomegalovirus exposure and HLA in healthy donors. On the study more broadly: Within the Caucasian-associated ancestry cluster were roughly 79% of the approximately 400 genotyped donors.

This PCR relied on a set of 60 Vbeta primers and 13 Jbeta primers. Profiled with immunoSEQ multiplex PCR; TCRdb holds only in-frame clones, not every one. The table has 140,000 to 150,000 clones, roughly three quarters seen once. Germline CDR1 is SGDLS and CDR2 is YYNGEE. The V gene lost 3 bases and the J gene lost 8 bases, with 11 bases spanning the gap. The CDR3 spans 12 residues. Details on this clone: Its cognate antigen is unknown.

Study-wide results and limits: In terms of immune exposure information, only CMV serostatus was available. Productive rates of about 90% or about 30% were seen for most TCR beta V segments in an earlier analysis. 150 to 200 TCR beta chains were listed as cytomegalovirus-associated.

The clonotype originates from a woman aged 40 to 49 in good health and CMV-seropositive. The rearrangement joins TRBV9 to TRBJ1-2; D remains unclear. What was sequenced was PBMCs. In DNA form, the CDR3 reads TGTGCCAGCAGCGGGGGAACGGGAGGCTACACCTTC. This sequence encodes CASSGGTGGYTF.